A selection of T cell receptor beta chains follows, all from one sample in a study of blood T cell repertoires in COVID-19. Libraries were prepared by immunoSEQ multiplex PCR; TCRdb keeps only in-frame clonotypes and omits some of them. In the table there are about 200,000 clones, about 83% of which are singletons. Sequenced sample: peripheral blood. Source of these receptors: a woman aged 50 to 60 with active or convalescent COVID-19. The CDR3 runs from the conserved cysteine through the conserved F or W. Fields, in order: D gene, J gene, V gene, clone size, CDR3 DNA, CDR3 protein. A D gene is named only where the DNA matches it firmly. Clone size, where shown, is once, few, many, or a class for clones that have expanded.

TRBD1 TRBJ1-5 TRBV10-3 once TGTGCCATCAAGGACAGGGAGGAGCAGCCCCAGCATTTT CAIKDREEQPQHF
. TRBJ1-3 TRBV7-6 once TGTGCCAGCAGCTTCGTTGGGGGGGGATTCTCTGGAAACACCATATATTTT CASSFVGGGFSGNTIYF
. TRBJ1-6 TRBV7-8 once TGTGCCAGCAGCTCGACCCCGGGACAAAGGAATTCACCCCTCCACTTT CASSSTPGQRNSPLHF
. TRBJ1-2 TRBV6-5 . TGTGCCAGCAGGCTAACAGCGGCCTATGGCTACACCTTC CASRLTAAYGYTF
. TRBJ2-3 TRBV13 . TGTGCCAGCAGCTTAGGGGGCCTAGCGTCTAGCACAGATACGCAGTATTTT CASSLGGLASSTDTQYF
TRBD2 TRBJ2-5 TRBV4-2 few TGTGCCAGCAGCCAAGGGACCGAGCGGGGGGGGAAAGAGACCCAGTACTTC CASSQGTERGGKETQYF
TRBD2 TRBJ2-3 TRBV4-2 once TGTGCCAGCAGCCAAGTCAGCGGGAGGGCCCAAGATACGCAGTATTTT CASSQVSGRAQDTQYF
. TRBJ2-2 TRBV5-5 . TGTGCCAGCAGCTTGGGACTCTTGTCCGGGGAGCTGTTTTTT CASSLGLLSGELFF
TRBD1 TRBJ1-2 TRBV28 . TGTGCCAGCAGTTATCCCGGACAGGTATATGGCTACACCTTC CASSYPGQVYGYTF
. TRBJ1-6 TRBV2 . TGTGCCAGCAGTGTCAACAGGCAATCACCCCTCCACTTT CASSVNRQSPLHF
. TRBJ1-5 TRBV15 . TGTGCCACCAGCATTCTCACAGATAGCAATCAGCCCCAGCATTTT CATSILTDSNQPQHF
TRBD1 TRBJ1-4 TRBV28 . TGTGCCAGCAGTTTAGCCGGACAGGGGAATGAAAAACTGTTTTTT CASSLAGQGNEKLFF
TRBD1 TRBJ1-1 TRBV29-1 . TGCAGGGGGGAGGGACAGGTGACTGAAGCTTTCTTT CRGEGQVTEAFF
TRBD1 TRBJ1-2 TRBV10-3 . TGTGCCATCAGCCCGGGACAGACTAACTATGGCTACACCTTC CAISPGQTNYGYTF
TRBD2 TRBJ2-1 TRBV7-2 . TGTGCCAGCAGCTTAGCGGCGGGAGTGGTCAGAAATGAGCAGTTCTTC CASSLAAGVVRNEQFF
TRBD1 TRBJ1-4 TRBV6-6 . TGTGCCAGCAGTTACCAGGGGGGTACGGAACTGTTTTTT CASSYQGGTELFF
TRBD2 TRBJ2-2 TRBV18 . TGTGCCAGCTCACCACCGGGGAGGGCCACCGGGGAGCTGTTTTTT CASSPPGRATGELFF
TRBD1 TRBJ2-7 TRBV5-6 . TGTGCCAGCAGCTTGGTGATTGGGACAGCGACCTACGAGCAGTACTTC CASSLVIGTATYEQYF
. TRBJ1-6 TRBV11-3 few TGTGCCAGCACCCACCCTGGGGACACCTATAATTCACCCCTCCACTTT CASTHPGDTYNSPLHF
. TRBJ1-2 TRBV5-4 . TGTGCCAGCAGCTTTAAACCGGTAAACTATGGCTACACCTTC CASSFKPVNYGYTF
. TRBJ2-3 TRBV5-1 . TGCGCCAGCAGTGTATCCAGCAGGCATACAGATACGCAGTATTTT CASSVSSRHTDTQYF
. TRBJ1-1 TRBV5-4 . TGTGCCAGCAGCTTGGGACAGATCATGAACACTGAAGCTTTCTTT CASSLGQIMNTEAFF
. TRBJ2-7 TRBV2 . TGTGCCAGCAGTCTTGACAGTAGGTCCTACGAGCAGTACTTC CASSLDSRSYEQYF
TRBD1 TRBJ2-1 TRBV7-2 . TGTGCCAGCAGCCCCGCTGGGACAGGGGTATTCTTC CASSPAGTGVFF
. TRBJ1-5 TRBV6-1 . TGTGCCAGCAGTGAAGGTTGGAGGCCCCAGCATTTT CASSEGWRPQHF
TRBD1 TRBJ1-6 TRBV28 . TGTGCCAGCGAGGGGACAGGGGCTTCACCCCTCCACTTT CASEGTGASPLHF
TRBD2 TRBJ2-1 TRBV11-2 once TGTGCCAGCCTGGATCTAGCGGGAGGAGGCTCCTACAATGAGCAGTTCTTC CASLDLAGGGSYNEQFF
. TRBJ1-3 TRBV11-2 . TGTGCCAGCAGCTTAGGGCCGTCTGCTCGCTCTGGAAACACCATATATTTT CASSLGPSARSGNTIYF
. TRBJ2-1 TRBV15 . TGTGCCACCAGCAGAGATTGGCAGGGTAGATTCTTC CATSRDWQGRFF
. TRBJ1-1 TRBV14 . TGTGCCAGCAGCCAAGCTTGGGAGTTGGCTTTCTTT CASSQAWELAFF
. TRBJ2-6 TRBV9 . TGTGCCAGCAGCGTAGGAGCTAGCTCTGGGGCCAACGTCCTGACTTTC CASSVGASSGANVLTF
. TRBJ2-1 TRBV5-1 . TGCGCCAGCAGAAGGAGCTCCTACAATGAGCAGTTCTTC CASRRSSYNEQFF
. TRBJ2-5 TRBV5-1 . TGCGCCAGCAGCGCTTGGACGAACTGGAGGGAGACCCAGTACTTC CASSAWTNWRETQYF
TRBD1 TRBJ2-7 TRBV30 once TGTGCCTGGAGTGCCAGGGGGCAAACCTACGAGCAGTACTTC CAWSARGQTYEQYF
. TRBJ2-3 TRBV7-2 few TGTGCCAGCAGCTTAGAGGGGGTTCGGGCAGATACGCAGTATTTT CASSLEGVRADTQYF
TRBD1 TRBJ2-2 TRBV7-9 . TGTGCCAACCGGATAGGGACAGACACCGGGGAGCTGTTTTTT CANRIGTDTGELFF
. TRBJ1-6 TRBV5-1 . TGCGCCAGCAGTCTGCAGGGAAAGGAGAATTCACCCCTCCACTTT CASSLQGKENSPLHF
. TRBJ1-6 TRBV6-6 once TGTGCCAGCAGTTACGCGGGTCGAAATTCACCCCTCCACTTT CASSYAGRNSPLHF
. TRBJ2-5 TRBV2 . . CASSILDGGTQYF
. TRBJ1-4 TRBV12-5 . TGTCCAGGTACCCCGAATGAAAAACTGTTTTTT CPGTPNEKLFF
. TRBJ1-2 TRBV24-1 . TGTGCCACCAGTGATAGGCAGGGGCGATCTCCCACCTTC CATSDRQGRSPTF